The count of the clone carrying this TCR beta chain is one. This sample is drawn from a study of glioma-infiltrating T cells after dendritic cell vaccination. This CDR3 has 16 amino acids. V lost 1 base and J lost 7, with 20 bases in between. CDR1 and CDR2 from the germline V gene are SGHTA and FQGNSA. Measured with immunoSEQ multiplex PCR; TCRdb has only the in-frame clones, and not every one. The sample contains roughly 70,000 clones, over 75% of which appear only once. The TCR sequence derives from a human donor with glioblastoma. The sample in question was blood, obtained before dendritic cell vaccination. The rearrangement links TRBV7-2 to TRBJ2-7; a possible D gene is TRBD2 (7 bases). This CDR3 is CASSLESAGALQEQYF. CDR3 coding DNA: TGTGCCAGCAGCTTAGAGTCGGCGGGGGCCCTCCAGGAGCAGTACTTC. The variable domain in full, completed from reference TRBV7-2 and TRBJ2-7, reads GAGVSQSPSNKVTEKGKDVELRCDPISGHTALYWYRQSLGQGLEFLIYFQGNSAPDKSGLPSDRFSAERTGGSVSTLTIQRTQQEDSAVYLCASSLESAGALQEQYFGPGTRLTVT.